The 10 T cell receptor beta chains given below trace back to one sample, sequenced in a study of T cell repertoires in cytomegalovirus infection. MiXCR, run by TCRdb on the reads, gives a single entry per CDR3 protein. The table has about 920,000 distinct CDR3 sequences, 25% to 40% seen once. No cognate antigen is known for these TCRs. Sequenced here: cultured CD8+ T cells from PBMCs, sampled from culture after CMV antigen stimulation. The receptors shown here come from a human donor in good health (CMV status not recorded). Some clones in this sample may be carry-over from other donors' samples.

Written as DNA, the CDR3 is TGTGCCAGCAGTTCCACGGGGGTGGCGACCCAGTACTTC. It yields the protein CASSSTGVATQYF. The V and J genes are TRBV27 and TRBJ2-5; TRBD2 might be the D (6 bases). This CDR3 is built from 13 residues. Trimming took off 4 bases at V and 7 bases at J, with 13 bases between the two ends. The germline gives CDR1 MNHEY, CDR2 SMNVEV (reference sequence).

This clonotype showed up just a few times. The V and J genes are TRBV7-9 and TRBJ1-1; D not certain. CDR3 length equals 15 residues. CDR1 and CDR2 from the germline V gene are SEHNR and FQNEAQ (reference sequence). V shed 5 bases and J shed 2 bases, with 15 bases lying between them. DNA for the CDR3: TGTGCCAGCAGCCCGGTCCTGAGGGCTAACACTGAAGCTTTCTTT. The encoded protein is CASSPVLRANTEAFF.

This sequence joins TRBV7-9 and TRBJ1-4, with a tentative D call TRBD1 (5 bases). V lost 5 bases and J 3 bases, leaving 16 bases between the germline ends. Per the germline V gene, CDR1 is SEHNR and CDR2 is FQNEAQ (reference sequence). CDR3 size: 16 residues. The DNA for the CDR3 is TGTGCCAGCAGCCCCCCAAGGGGACTGTCTAATGAAAAACTGTTTTTT. This gives the protein CASSPPRGLSNEKLFF.

The genes are TRBV20-1 and TRBJ1-2; D is possibly TRBD1 (5 bases). Trimming removed 0 bases from V and 6 bases from J, with 20 bases in between. The CDR3 sequence is 16 residues long. From germline, CDR1 is DFQATT and CDR2 SNEGSKA (reference sequence). Written as DNA, the CDR3 is TGCAGTGCTAGAGATCCTAAGCAGGGTCCCGGGGATGGCTACACCTTC. Translating it yields CSARDPKQGPGDGYTF.

This clonotype was counted between two and nine times. The chain uses TRBV2 and TRBJ2-1, with 8 bases matching TRBD2. Germline CDR1 SNHLY, CDR2 FYNNEI. The CDR3 has 15 residues. V trimming: 1 base; J trimming: 8 bases; junction bases outside the gene matches: 7. The CDR3 loop is CASSEGGSGDDEQFF. CDR3 sequence (DNA): TGTGCCAGCAGTGAAGGGGGTAGCGGGGACGATGAGCAGTTCTTC. Together with reference TRBV2 and TRBJ2-1, the CDR3 gives the full variable domain: EPEVTQTPSHQVTQMGQEVILRCVPISNHLYFYWYRQILGQKVEFLVSFYNNEISEKSEIFDDQFSVERPDGSNFTLKIRSTKLEDSAMYFCASSEGGSGDDEQFFGPGTRLTVL.

This clonotype was counted between two and nine times. The chain uses TRBV19 and TRBJ1-2; D is unresolved. This CDR3 comprises 14 residues. V dropped 4 bases and J dropped 8 bases, with 17 bases sitting between them. Germline loops: CDR1 LNHDA, CDR2 SQIVND (reference sequence). The CDR3 DNA is TGTGCCAGTAGTACACAATCTCGCCTTGAAGGCTACACCTTC. Its translation: CASSTQSRLEGYTF.

This clonotype appeared a few times. The rearrangement links TRBV10-3 to TRBJ1-5, with a weak D call TRBD1 (6 bases). The ends were cut back, 4 bases at V and 3 bases at J, with 16 bases in the middle. Germline V lookup: CDR1 ENHRY, CDR2 SYGVKD. CDR3 length: 16 amino acids. The chain's CDR3 is CAISAHTRDINQPQHF. The CDR3 nucleotides read TGTGCCATCAGTGCCCACACCCGGGACATCAATCAGCCCCAGCATTTT.

The chain links TRBV6-1 to TRBJ1-2; tentative D call: TRBD1 (6 bases). V shed 5 bases and J shed 8 bases, with 15 bases lying between them. Per the germline V gene, CDR1 is MNHNS and CDR2 is SASEGT. CDR3 length: 13 residues. The CDR3 region is CASSQPGVNGYTF. In DNA form, the CDR3 reads TGTGCCAGCAGTCAGCCAGGGGTGAACGGCTACACCTTC.

This chain connects TRBV7-9 to TRBJ2-3; maybe TRBD1 (5 bases). The CDR3 totals 14 residues. The germline V and J ends were trimmed by 8 bases and 5 bases, with 17 bases remaining between them. Germline V gene data show CDR1 as SEHNR and CDR2 as FQNEAQ (reference sequence). As DNA, the CDR3 is TGTGCCAGCCAGGCGCAAGGGGTGGGAGATACGCAGTATTTT. Translated: CASQAQGVGDTQYF.

This clonotype was recorded only once. The CDR3 does not end in the conserved phenylalanine or tryptophan, so this is likely a read error. The chain uses TRBV15 and TRBJ1-1; perhaps TRBD1 as D (5 bases). This CDR3 has 14 residues. Germline values: CDR1 LNHNV, CDR2 YYDKDF (reference sequence). Deletions cut 0 bases from V and 6 bases from J, with 11 bases between. For the CDR3, the DNA is TGTGCCACCAGCAGAGATGGAGGGGTTTCTGAAGCTTTCATT. Protein: CATSRDGGVSEAFI.